This entry concerns a single T cell receptor beta chain. Per the original methods: Estimated nucleated cell counts came from reference gene primer amplification. Profiling relied on immunoSEQ multiplex PCR, and the TCRdb table lists in-frame clones only, not all of them. V, J and clone size are taken as reported in that table, and D and trimming were inferred from the DNA itself. The data contain about 160,000 clones, roughly 93% of them singletons. This sample stems from a study of blood T cell repertoires in COVID-19. The CDR3 has 21 amino acids. Between the trimmed V and J ends, which lost 0 bases and 0 bases, there was a span of 26 bases. Germline CDR1 reads SGHVS; CDR2 reads FQNEAQ.

The sequence came from a woman between 50 and 59 years old with acute or convalescent COVID-19. V gene TRBV7-8 combines with J gene TRBJ1-1, with D maybe TRBD1 (5 bases). Sample: peripheral blood. In nucleotides, the CDR3 is TGTGCCAGCAGCTTAGCGCTCTGGGGACTTATGAAATCGACTCTGAACACTGAAGCTTTCTTT. Residues: CASSLALWGLMKSTLNTEAFF.